The rows below give T cell receptor beta chains drawn from one sample of a study of shared clonotypes between healthy human individuals. Libraries were prepared by immunoSEQ multiplex PCR; TCRdb keeps only in-frame clonotypes and omits some of them. Of roughly 2 million clones listed, roughly 95% are singletons. Material: naive CD4+ T cells sorted from blood. The origin of the receptors is a man aged 18 to 29 in good health. CDR3s include the opening cysteine and the closing phenylalanine or tryptophan. D genes are given only for firm matches. A clone size is listed for some rows: how often the clone was seen (once, few, many), or a class if it is expanded.

j_call: TRBJ2-7; d_call: TRBD1; v_call: TRBV7-9; clone_size: .; cdr3_nt: TGTGCCAGCAGACTATCAGGACAGGTGAGATCCTACGAGCAGTACTTC; cdr3_aa: CASRLSGQVRSYEQYF
j_call: TRBJ2-2; d_call: TRBD1; v_call: TRBV13; clone_size: .; cdr3_nt: TGTGCCAGCAGCTCCACTTACAGGGGTGGGAACACCGGGGAGCTGTTTTTT; cdr3_aa: CASSSTYRGGNTGELFF
j_call: TRBJ2-6; d_call: .; v_call: TRBV27; clone_size: .; cdr3_nt: TGTGCCAGCAGTCCGGCGGGACAGAGCTACTCTGGGGCCAACGTCCTGACTTTC; cdr3_aa: CASSPAGQSYSGANVLTF
j_call: TRBJ1-5; d_call: .; v_call: TRBV2; clone_size: once; cdr3_nt: TGTGCCAGCTCCCTCAGAACCTGGGGCAATCAGCCCCAGCATTTT; cdr3_aa: CASSLRTWGNQPQHF
j_call: TRBJ2-7; d_call: .; v_call: TRBV20-1; clone_size: .; cdr3_nt: TGCAGTGCTAGGGGGAGCCGGGAGCAGTACTTC; cdr3_aa: CSARGSREQYF
j_call: TRBJ1-6; d_call: .; v_call: TRBV15; clone_size: once; cdr3_nt: TGTGCCACCAGCAGAGACAGGGATGGTAATTCACCCCTCCACTTT; cdr3_aa: CATSRDRDGNSPLHF
j_call: TRBJ1-3; d_call: .; v_call: TRBV7-2; clone_size: few; cdr3_nt: TGTGCCAGCAGCCTCGGGGAGACAGCAAATGGAAACACCATATATTTT; cdr3_aa: CASSLGETANGNTIYF
j_call: TRBJ1-2; d_call: .; v_call: TRBV14; clone_size: .; cdr3_nt: TGTGCCAGCAGCCGGCCGGGAGGCCACTATGGCTACACCTTC; cdr3_aa: CASSRPGGHYGYTF
j_call: TRBJ1-3; d_call: TRBD1; v_call: TRBV7-2; clone_size: .; cdr3_nt: TGTGCCAGCAGCTTCTGGGACAGGGGGTCTGGAAACACCATATATTTT; cdr3_aa: CASSFWDRGSGNTIYF
j_call: TRBJ1-4; d_call: .; v_call: TRBV30; clone_size: .; cdr3_nt: TGTGCCTGGAGTGTAGACAAGAATGAAAAACTGTTTTTT; cdr3_aa: CAWSVDKNEKLFF
j_call: TRBJ2-7; d_call: .; v_call: TRBV5-1; clone_size: .; cdr3_nt: TGCGCCAGCAGCTTGGGACAGTTTGGGTTGTACTTC; cdr3_aa: CASSLGQFGLYF
j_call: TRBJ1-1; d_call: TRBD1; v_call: TRBV5-1; clone_size: .; cdr3_nt: TGCGCCAGCAGCTTCGAGGACAGGACCCCTGAAGCTTTCTTT; cdr3_aa: CASSFEDRTPEAFF
j_call: TRBJ2-2; d_call: TRBD2; v_call: TRBV10-3; clone_size: once; cdr3_nt: TGTGCCATACCCCTCGCTAGCGGGAATGGATACGGGGAGCTGTTTTTT; cdr3_aa: CAIPLASGNGYGELFF
j_call: TRBJ1-6; d_call: .; v_call: TRBV5-1; clone_size: .; cdr3_nt: TGCGCCAGCACCGCGGGGGCAGGTTCACCCCTCCACTTT; cdr3_aa: CASTAGAGSPLHF
j_call: TRBJ1-6; d_call: TRBD1; v_call: TRBV4-1; clone_size: .; cdr3_nt: TGCGCCAGCAGCCAAGGGGGTCAGGGGGGCTCCTATAATTCACCCCTCCACTTT; cdr3_aa: CASSQGGQGGSYNSPLHF
j_call: TRBJ2-2; d_call: TRBD2; v_call: TRBV5-6; clone_size: .; cdr3_nt: TGTGCCAGCAGTATGGGACTAGCGAACACCGGGGAGCTGTTTTTT; cdr3_aa: CASSMGLANTGELFF
j_call: TRBJ2-2; d_call: TRBD1; v_call: TRBV2; clone_size: .; cdr3_nt: TGTGCCAGCAAACCAGACAGGGGGCTTAGCACCGGGGAGCTGTTTTTT; cdr3_aa: CASKPDRGLSTGELFF
j_call: TRBJ2-1; d_call: .; v_call: TRBV4-2; clone_size: .; cdr3_nt: TGTGCCAGCAGCCAGTTTTTGTTTCAGTATGAGCAGTTCTTC; cdr3_aa: CASSQFLFQYEQFF
j_call: TRBJ2-1; d_call: TRBD2; v_call: TRBV19; clone_size: .; cdr3_nt: TGTGCCAGTAGGAGCGGGAGCTCCTACAATGAGCAGTTCTTC; cdr3_aa: CASRSGSSYNEQFF
j_call: TRBJ1-2; d_call: TRBD1; v_call: TRBV6-5; clone_size: .; cdr3_nt: TGTGCCAGCAGTTGGGGACAGGGCTATGGCTACACCTTC; cdr3_aa: CASSWGQGYGYTF
j_call: TRBJ1-5; d_call: .; v_call: TRBV6-1; clone_size: .; cdr3_nt: TGTGCCACCAAGCACAGCACAGGGTCGGCGCAGCCCCAGCATTTT; cdr3_aa: CATKHSTGSAQPQHF
j_call: TRBJ2-7; d_call: TRBD2; v_call: TRBV2; clone_size: .; cdr3_nt: TGTGCCAGCAAGGCTAGCGGGAGCAGTAACTCCTACGAGCAGTACTTC; cdr3_aa: CASKASGSSNSYEQYF
j_call: TRBJ2-7; d_call: .; v_call: TRBV2; clone_size: .; cdr3_nt: TGTGCCAGCAGGCTCAGGAGTACCTACGAGCAGTACTTC; cdr3_aa: CASRLRSTYEQYF
j_call: TRBJ2-2; d_call: TRBD1; v_call: TRBV6-8; clone_size: .; cdr3_nt: TGTGCCAGCACGGGACAGGGGGACACCGGGGAGCTGTTTTTT; cdr3_aa: CASTGQGDTGELFF
j_call: TRBJ2-3; d_call: TRBD2; v_call: TRBV14; clone_size: .; cdr3_nt: TGTGCCAGCAGCCAAGAGAGGGTAGCGGGGGTTTGGACAGATACGCAGTATTTT; cdr3_aa: CASSQERVAGVWTDTQYF
j_call: TRBJ2-7; d_call: .; v_call: TRBV19; clone_size: .; cdr3_nt: TGTGCCAGTAGTTCCGGACGATTTAGCGGACACCGGGGGTACGAGCAGTACTTC; cdr3_aa: CASSSGRFSGHRGYEQYF
j_call: TRBJ1-3; d_call: .; v_call: TRBV7-9; clone_size: once; cdr3_nt: TGTGCCAGCAGCCCTCCTCGGACCCTGCCGAGCTCTGGAAACACCATATATTTT; cdr3_aa: CASSPPRTLPSSGNTIYF
j_call: TRBJ1-1; d_call: .; v_call: TRBV6-1; clone_size: once; cdr3_nt: TGTGCCAGCACCCGAACCTACGACAGCCTTGAAGCTTTCTTT; cdr3_aa: CASTRTYDSLEAFF
j_call: TRBJ2-2; d_call: TRBD1; v_call: TRBV27; clone_size: .; cdr3_nt: TGTGCCAGCAGTTTCTGGGACAGAAACACCGGGGAGCTGTTTTTT; cdr3_aa: CASSFWDRNTGELFF
j_call: TRBJ2-2; d_call: .; v_call: TRBV19; clone_size: .; cdr3_nt: TGTGCCAGTAGTGCAATAGTAGGGGATACCGGGGAGCTGTTTTTT; cdr3_aa: CASSAIVGDTGELFF
j_call: TRBJ1-5; d_call: TRBD1; v_call: TRBV28; clone_size: .; cdr3_nt: TGTGCCAGCAGCCTGAACCAGGGGGTACATCAGCCCCAGCATTTT; cdr3_aa: CASSLNQGVHQPQHF
j_call: TRBJ1-1; d_call: TRBD1; v_call: TRBV5-1; clone_size: .; cdr3_nt: TGCGCCAGCAGCTTAAGGACAGGGGGGAACACTGAAGCTTTCTTT; cdr3_aa: CASSLRTGGNTEAFF
j_call: TRBJ2-5; d_call: TRBD1; v_call: TRBV30; clone_size: .; cdr3_nt: TGTGCCTGGGCCACAGGGGAAGAGACCCAGTACTTC; cdr3_aa: CAWATGEETQYF
j_call: TRBJ1-3; d_call: .; v_call: TRBV6-1; clone_size: .; cdr3_nt: TGTGCCAGCAGTGAACCCTCAGTTGTGAAGGTTGACACCATATATTTT; cdr3_aa: CASSEPSVVKVDTIYF
j_call: TRBJ2-7; d_call: .; v_call: TRBV2; clone_size: .; cdr3_nt: TGTGCCAGCAGTGAAAACACCAGCTACGAGCAGTACTTC; cdr3_aa: CASSENTSYEQYF
j_call: TRBJ1-6; d_call: .; v_call: TRBV9; clone_size: .; cdr3_nt: TGTGCCAGCGCCCGCGGAAGGGGGGAGGATTCACCCCTCCACTTT; cdr3_aa: CASARGRGEDSPLHF
j_call: TRBJ1-1; d_call: .; v_call: TRBV6-1; clone_size: .; cdr3_nt: TGTGCCAGCAGTGCTTTTGGGAGCACTGAAGCTTTCTTT; cdr3_aa: CASSAFGSTEAFF
j_call: TRBJ2-1; d_call: .; v_call: TRBV11-2; clone_size: .; cdr3_nt: TGTGCCAGCAGCTTTTTTGACTGGAGGAATGAGCAGTTCTTC; cdr3_aa: CASSFFDWRNEQFF
j_call: TRBJ1-3; d_call: TRBD1; v_call: TRBV19; clone_size: .; cdr3_nt: TGTGCCAGTAGTCCGGGACAGAGCTCTGGAAACACCATATATTTT; cdr3_aa: CASSPGQSSGNTIYF
j_call: TRBJ1-1; d_call: .; v_call: TRBV5-4; clone_size: .; cdr3_nt: TGTGCCAGCAGCTTTGACTGGAACACTGAAGCTTTCTTT; cdr3_aa: CASSFDWNTEAFF
j_call: TRBJ1-1; d_call: .; v_call: TRBV15; clone_size: once; cdr3_nt: TGTGCCACCAGCAGAGATGGGCAGGGATTGGGCAACACTGAAGCTTTCTTT; cdr3_aa: CATSRDGQGLGNTEAFF
j_call: TRBJ1-4; d_call: .; v_call: TRBV2; clone_size: once; cdr3_nt: TGTGCCAGCAGAAAGACACCCACTAATGAAAAACTGTTTTTT; cdr3_aa: CASRKTPTNEKLFF
j_call: TRBJ2-2; d_call: .; v_call: TRBV11-2; clone_size: .; cdr3_nt: TGTGCCAGCAGCCCCCAGTTCGGGCCCGGGGAGCTGTTTTTT; cdr3_aa: CASSPQFGPGELFF
j_call: TRBJ1-5; d_call: .; v_call: TRBV6-1; clone_size: .; cdr3_nt: TGTGCCAGCAGATTCGACCCCAGCAATCAGCCCCAGCATTTT; cdr3_aa: CASRFDPSNQPQHF
j_call: TRBJ2-7; d_call: TRBD2; v_call: TRBV7-2; clone_size: .; cdr3_nt: TGTGCCAGCAGCTTGGGACTAGCGGGAGGGTCTAGAGAGCAGTACTTC; cdr3_aa: CASSLGLAGGSREQYF
j_call: TRBJ1-6; d_call: .; v_call: TRBV18; clone_size: .; cdr3_nt: TGTGCCAGCTCCCCGTCGGGGGCTTCTTCACCCCTCCACTTT; cdr3_aa: CASSPSGASSPLHF